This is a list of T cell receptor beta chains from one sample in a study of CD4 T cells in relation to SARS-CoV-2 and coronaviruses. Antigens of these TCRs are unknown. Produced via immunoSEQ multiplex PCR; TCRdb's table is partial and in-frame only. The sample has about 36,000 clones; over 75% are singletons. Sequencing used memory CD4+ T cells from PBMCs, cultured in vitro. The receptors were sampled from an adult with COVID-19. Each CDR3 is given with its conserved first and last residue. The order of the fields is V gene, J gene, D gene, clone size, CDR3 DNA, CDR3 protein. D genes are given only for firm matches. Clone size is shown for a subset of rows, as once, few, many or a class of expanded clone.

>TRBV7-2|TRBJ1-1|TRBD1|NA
TGTGCCAGCAGGCTTCAGGGGGCCACTGAAGCTTTCTTT
CASRLQGATEAFF
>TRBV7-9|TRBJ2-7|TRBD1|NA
TGTGCCAGCAGCCAGCGTGGCGGGACAGGGGGAGGGCGGCCCTACGAGCAGTACTTC
CASSQRGGTGGGRPYEQYF
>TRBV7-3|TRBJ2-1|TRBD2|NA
TGTGCCAGCAGCTTAAACAGACTAGCGGGAGTTGAGCAGTTCTTC
CASSLNRLAGVEQFF
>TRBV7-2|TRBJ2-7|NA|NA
TGTGCCAGCAGCTCAAGCGGGTTGAGCTCCTACGAGCAGTACTTC
CASSSSGLSSYEQYF
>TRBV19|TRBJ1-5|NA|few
TGTGCCAGTACTCACACCCAGACAAATCAGCCCCAGCATTTT
CASTHTQTNQPQHF
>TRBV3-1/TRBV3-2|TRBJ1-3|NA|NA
TGTGCCAGCAGCCAACAGGGTGCTGGAAACACCATATATTTT
CASSQQGAGNTIYF
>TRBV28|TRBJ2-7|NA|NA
TGTGCCAGCAGTTTACTCCAACGGAGGGATATCTCCTACGAGCAGTACTTC
CASSLLQRRDISYEQYF
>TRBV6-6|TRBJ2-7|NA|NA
TGTGCCAGCACGGTCACCTTGAGCTCCTACGAGCAGTACTTC
CASTVTLSSYEQYF
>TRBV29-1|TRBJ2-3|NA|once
TGCAGCGTCCCGACTGGGGGAGTGAGCACAGATACGCAGTATTTT
CSVPTGGVSTDTQYF
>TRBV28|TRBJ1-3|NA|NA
TGTGCCAGCAGTTTTCTGGACTCTGGAAACACCATATATTTT
CASSFLDSGNTIYF
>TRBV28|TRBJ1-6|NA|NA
TGTGCCAGCAGTTCACATCCACCCCTCCACTTT
CASSSHPPLHF
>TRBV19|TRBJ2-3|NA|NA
TGTGCCAGTAGTATAGGCCTTCCGCGGGGACGTCGCTCAGATACGCAGTATTTT
CASSIGLPRGRRSDTQYF
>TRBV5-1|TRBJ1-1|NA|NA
TGCGCCAGCAGCTTCCGAGGGAACACTGAAGCTTTCTTT
CASSFRGNTEAFF
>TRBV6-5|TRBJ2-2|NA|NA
TGTGCCTACGGGCGGGGCTGGGGTTTCGGGGAGCTGTTTTTT
CAYGRGWGFGELFF
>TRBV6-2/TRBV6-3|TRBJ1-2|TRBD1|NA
TGTGCCAGCAGTACCCGACAGGGGGCGTTCTATGGCTACACCTTC
CASSTRQGAFYGYTF
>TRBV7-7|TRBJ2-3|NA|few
TGTGCTAGCAGCCCGGATACTGGGGGGCTTTCTAGCACAGATACGCAGTATTTT
CASSPDTGGLSSTDTQYF
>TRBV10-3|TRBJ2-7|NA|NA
TGTGCCTCCATGGGGGGGGGCGGGAGCCCCTCCTACGAGCAGTACTTC
CASMGGGGSPSYEQYF
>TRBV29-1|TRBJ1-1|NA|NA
TGCAGCGTTGAAGATACCGGGGTTGGTAATCGGGCTTTCTTT
CSVEDTGVGNRAFF
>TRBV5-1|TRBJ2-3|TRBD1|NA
TGCGCCAGCCGGGACAGGGAGACAGATACGCAGTATTTT
CASRDRETDTQYF
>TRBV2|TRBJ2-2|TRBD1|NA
TGTGCCAGCAGAACAGGGGTCACCGGGGAGCTGTTTTTT
CASRTGVTGELFF
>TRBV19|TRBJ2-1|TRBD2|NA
TGTGCCAGTAGTCCGGGACTAGCGGGGGGACAGTTCTTC
CASSPGLAGGQFF
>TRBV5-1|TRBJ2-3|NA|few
TGCGCCAGCAGCTTGGCGGGCCGCACAGATACGCAGTATTTT
CASSLAGRTDTQYF
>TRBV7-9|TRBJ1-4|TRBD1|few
TGTGCCAGCAGCGCCGGGACAGCTAATGAAAAACTGTTTTTT
CASSAGTANEKLFF
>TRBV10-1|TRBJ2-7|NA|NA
TGCGCCAGCGGACCGGGACACCAAGACGAGCAGTACTTC
CASGPGHQDEQYF
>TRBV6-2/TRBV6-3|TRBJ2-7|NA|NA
TGTGCCAGCAGTTACTCTGCGGACGGACTCTCCTACGAGCAGTACTTC
CASSYSADGLSYEQYF
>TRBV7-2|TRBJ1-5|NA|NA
TGTGCCAGCAGCTTGGGATCCGGGACCCAAAATCAGCCCCAGCATTTT
CASSLGSGTQNQPQHF
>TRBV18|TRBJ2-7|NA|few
TGTGCCAGCTCACCAGGGGGCTATCGGGGAGAGCAGTACTTC
CASSPGGYRGEQYF
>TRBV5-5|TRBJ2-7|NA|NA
TGTGCCAGCAGCTTTAGTTGGAACCGGAACGAAAAGTACTTC
CASSFSWNRNEKYF